The T cell receptor (beta chain) described here comes from a study of graft-versus-host responses after intestinal transplantation. Whole-study context: All of the recipients had induction that used anti-thymocyte globulin, then tacrolimus and steroids for 2 to 3 years. Study-level findings and limits: Ileal or blood samples showed some GvH clones first, and such clones were also found in recipient marrow. High graft-versus-host to host-versus-graft clonal ratios were seen in allografts of patients with graft-donor T cell macrochimerism.

The method was immunoSEQ multiplex PCR; TCRdb's version includes in-frame clones alone and lacks a portion of them. The data hold about 19,000 clones, with around 72% observed a single time. CDR3 length: 16 amino acids. The germline V gene encodes CDR1 MNHEY and CDR2 SMNVEV (reference sequence). Trimming removed 2 bases from V and 4 bases from J; junction bases left unmatched: 4. As regards this clone: What it binds is unknown.

Graft material was processed, releasing intraepithelial and lamina propria lymphocytes. The sequence was collected from a human patient who received an intestinal transplant, so some T cells may come from the graft donor. V gene TRBV27 combines with J gene TRBJ2-6, with TRBD2 matching over 8 bases. Specimen: ileum tissue, collected less than 21 days after intestinal transplant. The CDR3 region has the DNA TGTGCCAGCAGTTTAACGGGAGGGGCAGGGGCCAACGTCCTGACTTTC. It codes for CASSLTGGAGANVLTF.